This passage covers 30 T cell receptor beta chains from one sample sequenced in a study of blood T cell repertoires in COVID-19. Produced via immunoSEQ multiplex PCR; TCRdb's table is partial and in-frame only. The sample lists some 65,000 clones, over 75% occurring once. The source material was peripheral blood. The receptors were gathered from an elderly man with acute or convalescent COVID-19.

V usage is TRBV29-1 and J usage is TRBJ1-5; 8 bases map to TRBD1. CDR3 size: 13 residues. V was clipped by 8 bases and J by 4 bases; unmatched bases: 7. Germline assignment: CDR1 SQVTM and CDR2 ANQGSEA. The CDR3 reads CSISTGENQPQHF. CDR3 sequence (DNA): TGCAGCATTTCGACAGGGGAGAATCAGCCCCAGCATTTT.

This clone has a single count. The chain combines TRBV18 with TRBJ2-3; 12 bases are shared with TRBD2. Germline CDR1 reads KGHSH; CDR2 reads LQKENI. Losses at the gene ends were 3 bases for V and 5 bases for J; bases not matched to a gene: 3. The CDR3 is 15 residues long. CDR3 in amino acids: CASSPPGLAGDTQYF. The CDR3 nucleotides are TGTGCCAGCTCACCTCCGGGACTAGCGGGAGATACGCAGTATTTT.

The chain has TRBV9 and TRBJ1-2; tentatively, D is TRBD1 (5 bases). V was pared by 3 bases and J by 3 bases, with 15 bases between. Germline CDR1 is SGDLS and CDR2 is YYNGEE. This CDR3 comprises 15 residues. The CDR3 bases are TGTGCCAGCAGCGGTTACAGGTCTTCCCACTATGGCTACACCTTC. It codes for CASSGYRSSHYGYTF.

On this clone: Other nucleotide sequences from this sample produce the same CDR3. This sequence joins TRBV9 and TRBJ1-1, with no clear D. Germline V gene sequence: CDR1 SGDLS, CDR2 YYNGEE. With 0 bases removed from V and 1 base from J, the gap between germline ends came to 10 bases. The CDR3 has 15 amino acids. As DNA, the CDR3 is TGTGCCAGCAGCGTAGGATCAGGAGGGAACACTGAAGCTTTCTTT. As protein: CASSVGSGGNTEAFF.

This rearrangement joins TRBV5-1 to TRBJ1-5; 12 positions agree with TRBD1. V was clipped by 4 bases and J by 6 bases; unmatched bases: 5. In germline, CDR1 is SGHRS, CDR2 YFSETQ. The CDR3 extends over 15 amino acids. CDR3 residues: CASSPGQGAAQPQHF. In DNA, the CDR3 is TGCGCCAGCAGCCCGGGACAGGGGGCAGCTCAGCCCCAGCATTTT.

The V gene is TRBV6-1, the J gene TRBJ2-7, with 11 positions matching TRBD2. The CDR3 spans 19 residues. Germline assignment: CDR1 MNHNS and CDR2 SASEGT. J was trimmed by 0 bases and V by 2 bases; bases with no gene match: 12. CDR3 bases: TGTGCCAGCAGTGAATCTGTAGCGGGAGGGCGGATAAGCTCCTACGAGCAGTACTTC. Its translation: CASSESVAGGRISSYEQYF.

The chain carries TRBV10-3 and TRBJ2-2; TRBD2 matches 7 bases. The CDR3 covers 15 residues. Looked up from germline, CDR1 is ENHRY and CDR2 is SYGVKD. With V trimmed by 7 bases and J by 1 base, 6 bases remained unmatched. CDR3 residues: CAIKELAGNTGELFF. The CDR3 DNA reads TGTGCCATCAAAGAATTAGCGGGGAACACCGGGGAGCTGTTTTTT.

The genes are TRBV12-3 or TRBV12-4 and TRBJ1-1, with D uncertain. The germline V and J ends were trimmed by 2 bases and 5 bases, with 9 bases remaining between them. The CDR3 is 13 residues long. This chain's CDR3 is CASSLSRDTEAFF. In DNA, the CDR3 is TGTGCCAGCAGTTTAAGTCGGGATACTGAAGCTTTCTTT.

The J gene is TRBJ1-5, the V gene TRBV4-3; D perhaps matches TRBD1 (5 bases). The CDR3 is 15 amino acids. The V gene lost 6 bases and the J gene lost 6 bases, with 18 bases spanning the gap. Looked up from germline, CDR1 is LGHNA and CDR2 is YSLEER. DNA of the CDR3: TGCGCCAGCAGTAAACATGTCGGGGGGGGTCAGCCCCAGCATTTT. Encoded protein: CASSKHVGGGQPQHF.

The gene calls are TRBV14 and TRBJ1-4; 9 positions agree with TRBD1. V gave up 6 bases and J gave up 10 bases; unmatched junction bases: 6. The CDR3 has 13 amino acids. Germline V CDR1 and CDR2: SGHDN, FVKESK. The chain's CDR3 is CASSWTGVGKLFF. Written as DNA, the CDR3 is TGTGCCAGCAGTTGGACAGGGGTGGGAAAACTGTTTTTT.

The chain has TRBV9 and TRBJ2-7; 10 positions match TRBD1. Germline CDR1 SGDLS, CDR2 YYNGEE. J was trimmed by 2 bases and V by 2 bases; bases with no gene match: 4. This CDR3 is 15 amino acids long. The CDR3 coding sequence is TGTGCCAGCAGCGTCGGGGACAGGGGCACCTACGAGCAGTACTTC. Translating gives CASSVGDRGTYEQYF.

The V gene is TRBV4-3, the J gene TRBJ1-6; TRBD1 might be the D (5 bases). Per germline, CDR1 LGHNA and CDR2 YSLEER. CDR3 length: 16 residues. With 0 bases removed from V and 9 bases from J, the gap between germline ends came to 15 bases. The CDR3 spells CASSQDPPQGGSPLHF. The CDR3 region has the DNA TGCGCCAGCAGCCAAGATCCGCCCCAGGGAGGTTCACCCCTCCACTTT.

V usage is TRBV19 and J usage is TRBJ2-7; TRBD2 matches 10 bases. In germline, CDR1 is LNHDA, CDR2 SQIVND (reference sequence). This CDR3 is built from 13 residues. The trim removed 8 bases at V and 2 bases at J, leaving 3 bases unmatched. CDR3: CASRGTSAYEQYF. The CDR3 DNA follows: TGTGCCAGTCGAGGGACTAGCGCCTACGAGCAGTACTTC.

The chain combines TRBV10-3 with TRBJ2-3; TRBD2 matches 8 bases. Per germline, CDR1 ENHRY and CDR2 SYGVKD. Germline trimming cut 0 bases from V and 0 bases from J; bases unmatched to any gene: 2. This CDR3 is 16 amino acids long. CDR3 region: CAISESASGSTDTQYF. CDR3 sequence (DNA): TGTGCCATCAGTGAGTCGGCTAGCGGGAGCACAGATACGCAGTATTTT.

The chain uses TRBV19 and TRBJ1-2; the match to TRBD1 covers 8 bases. V lost 7 bases to trimming and J lost 4 bases; unmatched junction nucleotides: 8. The CDR3 has 14 amino acids. The germline gives CDR1 LNHDA, CDR2 SQIVND (reference sequence). The CDR3 sequence is CASNRGQGLYGYTF. CDR3 sequence (DNA): TGTGCCAGTAACCGAGGACAGGGACTCTATGGCTACACCTTC. Looking up the rest from reference TRBV19 and TRBJ1-2 gives the full variable domain: DGGITQSPKYLFRKEGQNVTLSCEQNLNHDAMYWYRQDPGQGLRLIYYSQIVNDFQKGDIAEGYSVSREKKESFPLTVTSAQKNPTAFYLCASNRGQGLYGYTFGSGTRLTVV.

This CDR3 is CASSVSYGTSGSGGELFF. CDR3 nucleotides: TGTGCCAGCAGCGTCTCTTATGGGACTAGCGGGAGTGGCGGGGAGCTGTTTTTT. This chain connects TRBV9 to TRBJ2-2, with 14 positions matching TRBD2. V dropped 2 bases and J dropped 7; count of bases not matched to a gene: 10. Germline V lookup: CDR1 SGDLS, CDR2 YYNGEE. The CDR3 sequence is 18 residues long.

This chain connects TRBV15 to TRBJ2-1, with 14 bases aligning to TRBD2. Germline CDR1 reads LNHNV; CDR2 reads YYDKDF (reference sequence). The CDR3 is 18 amino acids. The ends lost 4 bases at V and 2 bases at J; junction bases unmatched: 7. CDR3: CATSTGLAGGAPYNEQFF. CDR3 nucleotides: TGTGCCACCAGCACCGGACTAGCGGGAGGCGCCCCCTACAATGAGCAGTTCTTC.

The chain combines TRBV12-1 with TRBJ1-5; the table's D call of TRBD1 was not tested on the DNA. TRBV12-1 is a pseudogene. The CDR3 has 20 amino acids. CDR3 protein: CASSLYDGTVKGYSNQPQHF. The CDR3 coding sequence is TGTGCCAGCAGCCTATACGACGGGACAGTCAAGGGCTATAGCAATCAGCCCCAGCATTTT.

J is TRBJ2-3 and V is TRBV30, with 8 bases identical to TRBD2. CDR1 is GTSNPN and CDR2 is SVGIG in the germline V gene (reference sequence). The V segment lost 0 bases and the J segment 5 bases; nucleotides outside the gene matches: 16. The CDR3 is 18 amino acids. The CDR3 loop is CAWSVYVVAGGTRDTQYF. CDR3 in DNA: TGTGCCTGGAGTGTATACGTCGTGGCGGGAGGCACCAGAGATACGCAGTATTTT.

Note on this clone: This CDR3 is also generated by other DNA sequences in the sample. V is TRBV9 and J is TRBJ1-4; D is undetermined. CDR3 length: 14 amino acids. V lost 0 bases, J lost 1 base, and 4 bases lay in between. Germline V gives CDR1 SGDLS, CDR2 YYNGEE. The CDR3 region is CASSVGGTNEKLFF. DNA for the CDR3: TGTGCCAGCAGCGTAGGCGGAACTAATGAAAAACTGTTTTTT.

The chain links TRBV18 to TRBJ1-6; 7 bases line up with TRBD1. V shed 3 bases, J shed 9 bases, and the junction held 2 bases outside the gene matches. CDR1 and CDR2 (germline): KGHSH, LQKENI. The CDR3 runs 13 residues. CDR3 in DNA: TGTGCCAGCTCACCCGACAGGGTTTCACCCCTCCACTTT. Its protein is CASSPDRVSPLHF.

The table lists this clone with a count of one. This sequence joins TRBV18 and TRBJ1-2; the D is unclear. With 6 bases removed from V and 4 bases from J, the gap between germline ends came to 9 bases. Germline V gene lookup returns CDR1 KGHSH and CDR2 LQKENI. The CDR3 is 12 amino acids. The CDR3 DNA is TGTGCCAGCTCGTCAGATTCCTATGGCTACACCTTC. This sequence encodes CASSSDSYGYTF.

V and J are TRBV19 and TRBJ1-1, with 8 bases that match TRBD1. The length of the CDR3 is 14 residues. V lost 6 bases, J lost 5 bases, and 8 bases stayed unmatched. Germline-derived CDR1 and CDR2 are LNHDA and SQIVND (reference sequence). CDR3 sequence: CASSLQGVGTEAFF. CDR3 nucleotides: TGTGCCAGTAGCCTACAGGGGGTAGGTACTGAAGCTTTCTTT.

This chain links TRBV2 with TRBJ2-5; the match to TRBD1 covers 11 bases. Trimming cost V 6 bases and J 2 bases; bases outside gene matches: 2. CDR1 is SNHLY and CDR2 is FYNNEI in the germline V gene. The CDR3 has 14 amino acids. DNA of the CDR3: TGTGCCAGCAGCCGGGACAGGGGGCAAGAGACCCAGTACTTC. Translation: CASSRDRGQETQYF.

This clone was seen a handful of times. The chain is built from TRBV2 and TRBJ1-1; D gene unclear. Trimming took off 8 bases at V and 0 bases at J, with 10 bases between the two ends. The CDR3 loop spans 13 amino acids. Per germline, CDR1 SNHLY and CDR2 FYNNEI. CDR3 nucleotide sequence: TGTGCCAGCGTACAGTACATGAACACTGAAGCTTTCTTT. Residues: CASVQYMNTEAFF.

The chain has TRBV9 and TRBJ2-6; D remains ambiguous. There are 15 residues in the CDR3. The V gene's germline CDR1 is SGDLS and CDR2 YYNGEE. The germline V and J ends were trimmed by 4 bases and 1 base, with 9 bases remaining between them. CDR3 DNA: TGTGCCAGCAGCCTTCAACTTTCTGGGGCCAACGTCCTGACTTTC. Residues: CASSLQLSGANVLTF. The entire variable domain, with the rest obtained from reference TRBV9 and TRBJ2-6, is as follows: DSGVTQTPKHLITATGQRVTLRCSPRSGDLSVYWYQQSLDQGLQFLIQYYNGEERAKGNILERFSAQQFPDLHSELNLSSLELGDSALYFCASSLQLSGANVLTFGAGSRLTVL.

This chain uses TRBV7-8 with TRBJ1-2, with 7 bases matching TRBD1. This CDR3 contains 16 residues. The germline gives CDR1 SGHVS, CDR2 FQNEAQ. Trimming removed 5 bases from V and 0 bases from J; junction bases left unmatched: 9. The CDR3 protein is CASSLLQGLANYGYTF. CDR3 in DNA: TGTGCCAGCAGCCTCTTACAGGGGCTAGCTAACTATGGCTACACCTTC.

This clone was recorded once. The rearrangement uses TRBV27 and TRBJ1-1; 9 bases match TRBD1. CDR3 length: 15 amino acids. Looked up from germline, CDR1 is MNHEY and CDR2 is SMNVEV (reference sequence). J was trimmed by 1 base and V by 4 bases; bases with no gene match: 4. CDR3 DNA: TGTGCCAGCAGTTATGGGGGACAGGGGAACACTGAAGCTTTCTTT. Its protein product is CASSYGGQGNTEAFF.

The genes are TRBV4-1 and TRBJ2-5; 8 positions match TRBD1. From germline, CDR1 is MGHRA and CDR2 YSYEKL. The CDR3 has 16 residues. Losses at the gene ends were 3 bases for V and 5 bases for J; bases not matched to a gene: 11. The CDR3 DNA is TGCGCCAGCAGCCACACCGGACAGGGACGGGTGGAGACCCAGTACTTC. Translating gives CASSHTGQGRVETQYF.

This rearrangement joins TRBV5-1 to TRBJ1-2; TRBD1 matches at 10 bases. Germline CDR1 is SGHRS and CDR2 is YFSETQ. This CDR3 contains 15 residues. V lost 3 bases to trimming and J lost 5 bases; unmatched junction nucleotides: 7. CDR3 nucleotides: TGCGCCAGCAGCTCCTCCGGGACAGGGGCTTATGGCTACACCTTC. Its translation is CASSSSGTGAYGYTF.